The T cell receptor (beta chain) described here comes from a study of cytomegalovirus exposure and HLA in healthy donors. Comments on this clone: Antigen: not known.

This CDR3 comprises 14 residues. V lost 6 bases and J lost 4; bases outside the gene matches: 6. Germline lookup yields CDR1 MNHEY and CDR2 SVGAGI. The PCR had 60 Vbeta and 13 Jbeta primers. Clones were sequenced by immunoSEQ multiplex PCR, and TCRdb holds only the in-frame ones, with some missing. In all, the sample yields 150,000 to 200,000 clones. General study results and limits: Follow-up analysis later connected one missense variant in DCLRE1C with trimming of TCR beta V- and J-genes. Later on, an analysis showed TCR association rates differing by HLA locus, with DRB1 the most and HLA-C the fewest.

The specimen was PBMCs. The clonotype was recovered from a woman aged 18-29 years in good health and CMV-seropositive. The chain employs TRBV6-5 and TRBJ1-2; 9 nucleotides align to TRBD1. DNA for the CDR3: TGTGCCAGCAGACGGACAGGGGATTTCTATGGCTACACCTTC. It specifies CASRRTGDFYGYTF.